What follows are 25 T cell receptor beta chains derived from one specimen sequenced in a study of blood T cell repertoires in COVID-19. Sequencing was performed with immunoSEQ multiplex PCR; in TCRdb, only in-frame clones are kept and a portion is missing. The data contain around 88,000 clones, around 85% of them singletons. Sequenced: peripheral blood. These TCRs come from a man between 60 and 75 years old with acute or convalescent COVID-19.

The chain combines TRBV7-2 with TRBJ2-1; possible D gene TRBD1, 6 bases. Germline CDR1 SGHTA, CDR2 FQGNSA. The ends were cut back, 5 bases at V and 2 bases at J, with 7 bases in the middle. The CDR3 loop spans 13 amino acids. CDR3 DNA sequence: TGTGCCAGCAGCAGGGACACCTACAATGAGCAGTTCTTC. Its translation is CASSRDTYNEQFF. The variable domain in full, with the rest retrieved from reference TRBV7-2 and TRBJ2-1, is GAGVSQSPSNKVTEKGKDVELRCDPISGHTALYWYRQSLGQGLEFLIYFQGNSAPDKSGLPSDRFSAERTGGSVSTLTIQRTQQEDSAVYLCASSRDTYNEQFFGPGTRLTVL.

The chain uses TRBV5-1 and TRBJ1-4, with D possibly TRBD1 on 5 matching bases. The CDR3 has 16 amino acids. From germline, CDR1 is SGHRS and CDR2 YFSETQ. V lost 1 base and J lost 8, with 18 bases in between. CDR3 residues: CASSLNQGGVWEKLFF. The CDR3 nucleotides are TGCGCCAGCAGCTTGAACCAGGGCGGTGTTTGGGAAAAACTGTTTTTT. Full variable domain (missing parts from reference TRBV5-1 and TRBJ1-4): KAGVTQTPRYLIKTRGQQVTLSCSPISGHRSVSWYQQTPGQGLQFLFEYFSETQRNKGNFPGRFSGRQFSNSRSEMNVSTLELGDSALYLCASSLNQGGVWEKLFFGSGTQLSVL.

This sequence joins TRBV30 and TRBJ1-1; D is unresolved. Per germline, CDR1 GTSNPN and CDR2 SVGIG (reference sequence). The CDR3 has 13 amino acids. Between the trimmed V and J ends, which lost 4 bases and 3 bases, there was a span of 12 bases. The DNA for the CDR3 is TGTGCCTGGACTCCGACGCGGGACACTGAAGCTTTCTTT. Translating it yields CAWTPTRDTEAFF.

The chain links TRBV7-9 to TRBJ1-1; maybe TRBD1 (6 bases). V was clipped by 6 bases and J by 0 bases, with 11 bases between them. The CDR3 has 14 residues. Per germline, CDR1 SEHNR and CDR2 FQNEAQ (reference sequence). The CDR3 is CASSQGNMNTEAFF. The CDR3 bases are TGTGCCAGCAGTCAGGGGAACATGAACACTGAAGCTTTCTTT. Combining the CDR3 with reference TRBV7-9 and TRBJ1-1 gives the whole variable domain DTGVSQNPRHKITKRGQNVTFRCDPISEHNRLYWYRQTLGQGPEFLTYFQNEAQLEKSRLLSDRFSAERPKGSFSTLEIQRTEQGDSAMYLCASSQGNMNTEAFFGQGTRLTVV.

The sample holds many counts of this clone. J is TRBJ2-7 and V is TRBV5-1; 11 nucleotides line up with TRBD2. The V gene's germline CDR1 is SGHRS and CDR2 YFSETQ. This CDR3 region has 15 residues. Germline trimming cut 4 bases from V and 2 bases from J; bases unmatched to any gene: 5. This CDR3 reads CASSSTSGGPYEQYF. CDR3 sequence (DNA): TGCGCCAGCAGCAGTACTAGCGGGGGTCCCTACGAGCAGTACTTC.

This clone occurred a few times. The chain carries TRBV11-2 and TRBJ1-5; 8 bases fit TRBD1. With 1 base clipped from V and 5 bases from J, the junction kept 4 bases outside the gene matches. CDR3 length equals 15 residues. The germline V gene encodes CDR1 SGHAT and CDR2 FQNNGV. CDR3 DNA sequence: TGTGCCAGCAGCTTAGGGACAGGGAGGGATCAGCCCCAGCATTTT. Its translation is CASSLGTGRDQPQHF.

The rearrangement links TRBV10-3 to TRBJ2-7; TRBD2 matches at 9 bases. The CDR3 is made up of 15 amino acids. Germline CDR1 ENHRY, CDR2 SYGVKD. J was trimmed by 0 bases and V by 9 bases; bases with no gene match: 9. DNA for the CDR3: TGTGCCATAGGACTAGCGACCCAGTACTCCTACGAGCAGTACTTC. Its protein is CAIGLATQYSYEQYF.

V usage is TRBV6-4 and J usage is TRBJ2-3; TRBD2 matches at 7 bases. V lost 3 bases, J lost 0 bases, and 3 bases stayed unmatched. The CDR3 totals 15 residues. Germline lookup yields CDR1 MRHNA and CDR2 SNTAGT. The CDR3 DNA reads as TGTGCCAGCAGTGAGACAGCGGGGAGCACAGATACGCAGTATTTT. This gives the protein CASSETAGSTDTQYF.

The chain couples TRBV6-1 to TRBJ2-7, with no clear D. Between the trimmed V and J ends, which lost 1 base and 4 bases, there was a span of 8 bases. Germline CDR1 MNHNS, CDR2 SASEGT. This CDR3 comprises 13 residues. CDR3 coding DNA: TGTGCCAGCAGTGAAGAACATTCGTACGAGCAGTACTTC. Protein sequence: CASSEEHSYEQYF.

This chain connects TRBV4-1 to TRBJ1-2; 8 bases map to TRBD1. Germline lookup yields CDR1 MGHRA and CDR2 YSYEKL. J was trimmed by 8 bases and V by 1 base; bases with no gene match: 9. The CDR3 has 15 amino acids. The CDR3 loop is CASSQGSKTGGGYTF. CDR3 bases: TGCGCCAGCAGCCAAGGATCCAAAACAGGGGGAGGCTACACCTTC.

In this sample, this clone turned up a few times. The chain is built from TRBV9 and TRBJ1-2; possible D gene TRBD1, 5 bases. Germline CDR1 SGDLS, CDR2 YYNGEE. CDR3 length equals 13 residues. Trimming shortened V by 3 bases and J by 4 bases, and 10 bases separated the two germline ends. CDR3 in DNA: TGTGCCAGCAGCGCCGGGGGGGTCTATGGCTACACCTTC. Amino acids: CASSAGGVYGYTF.

The chain uses TRBV11-3 and TRBJ2-7; no clear D. CDR1 and CDR2 from the germline V gene are SGHNT and YENEEA. The CDR3 length is 15 residues. Deletions cut 0 bases from V and 3 bases from J, with 12 bases between. DNA for the CDR3: TGTGCCAGCAGCTTAGAGTCCGGAGACCTCTACGAGCAGTACTTC. This gives the protein CASSLESGDLYEQYF.

The V and J genes are TRBV7-2 and TRBJ2-1, with TRBD2 matching 10 bases. CDR3 length equals 15 residues. The V and J ends lost 2 bases and 9 bases, in that order; junction bases with no gene match: 7. Germline CDR1 and CDR2: SGHTA and FQGNSA. The CDR3 coding sequence is TGTGCCAGCAGCTTAATAGCTAGCGGGGGCCCTGAGCAGTTCTTC. Protein product: CASSLIASGGPEQFF.

This clone was picked up a small number of times. The V and J genes are TRBV2 and TRBJ1-1, with TRBD1 as a possible D gene (6 bases). The CDR3 loop spans 14 amino acids. Trimming shortened V by 6 bases and J by 4 bases, and 15 bases separated the two germline ends. Per the germline V gene, CDR1 is SNHLY and CDR2 is FYNNEI. This CDR3 reads CASRTTGTGTEAFF. The CDR3 region has the DNA TGTGCCAGCAGGACCACAGGGACGGGCACTGAAGCTTTCTTT.

A single count supports this clone. V and J are TRBV9 and TRBJ1-6; TRBD1 matches 7 bases. The ends lost 3 bases at V and 9 bases at J; junction bases unmatched: 6. CDR1 is SGDLS and CDR2 is YYNGEE in the germline V gene. The CDR3 length is 14 residues. The CDR3 region is CASSAQGPPSPLHF. DNA of the CDR3: TGTGCCAGCAGCGCACAGGGGCCTCCTTCACCCCTCCACTTT.

The chain has TRBV7-9 and TRBJ2-5; D ambiguous. Looked up from germline, CDR1 is SEHNR and CDR2 is FQNEAQ (reference sequence). The V and J ends lost 4 bases and 3 bases respectively, with 3 bases between them. The CDR3 loop spans 11 amino acids. The CDR3 sequence is CASSSEETQYF. CDR3 sequence (DNA): TGTGCCAGCAGCTCGGAAGAGACCCAGTACTTC. Full variable domain (rest looked up from reference TRBV7-9 and TRBJ2-5): DTGVSQNPRHKITKRGQNVTFRCDPISEHNRLYWYRQTLGQGPEFLTYFQNEAQLEKSRLLSDRFSAERPKGSFSTLEIQRTEQGDSAMYLCASSSEETQYFGPGTRLLVL.

This clone was found a few times. V usage is TRBV4-1 and J usage is TRBJ1-2; D possibly corresponds to TRBD1 (5 bases). The CDR3 is 13 residues long. Germline V gene sequence: CDR1 MGHRA, CDR2 YSYEKL. The V end was cut by 0 bases, the J end by 8 bases, with 10 bases between. The CDR3 region has the DNA TGCGCCAGCAGCCAAGATTTGCGGACAGGCTACACCTTC. Its protein product is CASSQDLRTGYTF.

The chain is built from TRBV6-5 and TRBJ1-5; TRBD1 agrees at 7 bases. Germline CDR1 and CDR2: MNHEY and SVGAGI. This CDR3 region has 15 residues. V was pared by 0 bases and J by 7 bases, with 6 bases of the junction left unmatched. CDR3 residues: CASSYSRTGSQPQHF. CDR3 nucleotide sequence: TGTGCCAGCAGTTACTCGAGGACAGGCAGCCAGCCCCAGCATTTT.

This clone was seen once. This chain connects TRBV15 to TRBJ2-4, with a possible D match to TRBD1 (6 bases). From germline, CDR1 is LNHNV and CDR2 YYDKDF (reference sequence). V lost 1 base to trimming and J lost 5 bases, with 9 bases between them. The CDR3 totals 14 residues. CDR3 in amino acids: CATSRGGRENIQYF. The CDR3 DNA follows: TGTGCCACCAGCAGAGGGGGGCGCGAAAACATTCAGTACTTC.

This clone was observed a few times. The chain combines TRBV5-4 with TRBJ1-4, with a weak D call TRBD1 (6 bases). Trimming took off 3 bases at V and 5 bases at J, with 20 bases between the two ends. From germline, CDR1 is SGHNT and CDR2 YYREEE (reference sequence). CDR3 length: 17 residues. The CDR3 loop is CASSYKETATGNEKLFF. CDR3 DNA sequence: TGTGCCAGCAGCTACAAAGAAACGGCGACAGGCAATGAAAAACTGTTTTTT.

The chain carries TRBV2 and TRBJ1-1; no clear D gene. The CDR3 extends over 12 amino acids. The germline V gene has CDR1 SNHLY and CDR2 FYNNEI. V shed 7 bases and J shed 4 bases, with 10 bases lying between them. For the CDR3, the DNA is TGTGCCAGCACATCAGAGGGCACTGAAGCTTTCTTT. Translated, it gives CASTSEGTEAFF.

This clone was seen more than once but under ten times. The chain has TRBV27 and TRBJ2-7, with 8 positions matching TRBD1. The CDR3 length is 12 residues. The trim removed 6 bases at V and 6 bases at J, leaving 4 bases unmatched. Germline CDR1 is MNHEY and CDR2 is SMNVEV (reference sequence). The CDR3 DNA is TGTGCCAGCAGCCTAGGACAGGGCGAGCAGTACTTC. Translated: CASSLGQGEQYF.

J is TRBJ2-3 and V is TRBV4-3; TRBD2 matches at 11 bases. The CDR3 is 15 amino acids. Germline V lookup: CDR1 LGHNA, CDR2 YSLEER. V was pared by 4 bases and J by 4 bases, with 4 bases of the junction left unmatched. Here the CDR3 DNA reads TGCGCCAGCAGCCTCGGGACTAGCGGATCAGATACGCAGTATTTT. Residues: CASSLGTSGSDTQYF.

The gene calls are TRBV19 and TRBJ1-4, with 8 bases aligning to TRBD1. V was pared by 7 bases and J by 10 bases, with 11 bases of the junction left unmatched. From germline, CDR1 is LNHDA and CDR2 SQIVND (reference sequence). The CDR3 runs 14 residues. The CDR3 region is CASTTGGRLGKLFF. The CDR3 region has the DNA TGTGCCAGTACCACAGGGGGGCGCCTGGGAAAACTGTTTTTT.

The V gene is TRBV5-1, the J gene TRBJ2-3, with 10 positions matching TRBD2. Germline V gene lookup returns CDR1 SGHRS and CDR2 YFSETQ. The J segment lost 3 bases and the V segment lost 0 bases, leaving 10 bases of the junction unmatched. The CDR3 totals 18 residues. The CDR3, as DNA: TGCGCCAGCAGCTTGGACCCGCCCGGACTAGCGGAAACAGATACGCAGTATTTT. It yields the protein CASSLDPPGLAETDTQYF.